This T cell receptor (beta chain) derives from a study of cytomegalovirus exposure and HLA in healthy donors. Study observations and caveats: According to an earlier analysis, most TCR beta V segments yielded productive rearrangements about 87% or about 30% of the time. TRBV6-2, TRBV6-3 and some other V segments were excluded as indistinguishable.

Donors showed nominal health when sampled, although they likely had unrecorded immune exposures. A word on this clone: Its antigen is as yet unknown.

A multiplex PCR was run with 60 Vbeta primers and 13 Jbeta primers. Authors' processing steps: Among the unique TCR beta chains that a later analysis counted, about 84 million in all, 9.5 million to 12 million were shared. The assay was immunoSEQ multiplex PCR, and TCRdb's table has in-frame clones only and misses some. That table furnishes V, J and clone size, whereas the DNA furnished D and trimming. The data contain approximately 190,000 clones, around 83% of them seen just once; the ten biggest clones take up 1.5% to 2%. Germline trimming cut 4 bases from V and 4 bases from J; bases unmatched to any gene: 13. This CDR3 is built from 17 residues. Germline loops: CDR1 MGHRA, CDR2 YSYEKL.

The TCR originated in a woman younger than 35 in good health and CMV-seronegative. The rearrangement links TRBV4-1 to TRBJ2-1; 7 nucleotides align to TRBD2. Material for sequencing was PBMCs. The CDR3 region has the DNA TGCGCCAGCAGCCCGGTTACGGGAGGAAGCCTATACAATGAGCAGTTCTTC. This gives the protein CASSPVTGGSLYNEQFF.